The 25 T cell receptor beta chains presented below share a single source sample, sequenced in a study of Ad26.COV2.S vaccination and SARS-CoV-2 variants. Only in-frame clones appear in the TCRdb table, and some are missing; sequencing was by immunoSEQ multiplex PCR. The sample carries hundreds of thousands of clones, 80% to 95% recorded once. Regarding treatment: about 20 received Ad26.COV2.S at low or high dose, single or two shots; roughly five received placebo; per-sample allocation not given. Day 63 after the first vaccine or placebo injection was the time point for sampling. This specimen consisted of peripheral blood, obtained in a trial of Ad26.COV2.S vaccine versus placebo. The receptors stem from a person aged 18-60 years who received the Ad26.COV2.S COVID-19 vaccine or a placebo.

V usage is TRBV20-1 and J usage is TRBJ2-5; unclear D gene. In germline, CDR1 is DFQATT, CDR2 SNEGSKA (reference sequence). This CDR3 region has 11 residues. V lost 6 bases and J 5 bases, leaving 10 bases between the germline ends. The CDR3 DNA follows: TGCAGTGCCAGCCACGGGGAGACCCAGTACTTC. Amino acids: CSASHGETQYF.

The rearrangement joins TRBV29-1 to TRBJ1-5; 9 bases line up with TRBD1. The CDR3 is 18 residues long. Trimming at V came to 3 bases and at J to 0 bases, leaving 12 bases not matched to a gene. CDR1 is SQVTM, CDR2 ANQGSEA, per germline. The CDR3 protein is CSVEFMGQGAYSNQPQHF. The CDR3 DNA is TGCAGCGTTGAGTTTATGGGACAGGGTGCCTATAGCAATCAGCCCCAGCATTTT.

This sequence joins TRBV27 and TRBJ1-2, with 9 bases fitting TRBD1. CDR3 size: 15 residues. The junction had 8 bases not matched to a gene; V was cut back by 5 bases and J by 4 bases. Germline CDR1 and CDR2: MNHEY and SMNVEV (reference sequence). The CDR3 bases are TGTGCCAGCAGTCCATACAGGGGGCCGACCTATGGCTACACCTTC. Amino acids: CASSPYRGPTYGYTF.

This rearrangement joins TRBV9 to TRBJ2-1, with D perhaps TRBD1 (6 bases). The CDR3 is made up of 13 amino acids. Germline values: CDR1 SGDLS, CDR2 YYNGEE. V lost 4 bases to trimming and J lost 7 bases, with 12 bases between them. The CDR3 nucleotides read TGTGCCAGCAGCCCGTCCCAGGGGAATGAGCAGTTCTTC. It yields the protein CASSPSQGNEQFF.

The chain carries TRBV7-2 and TRBJ1-1; 7 nucleotides align to TRBD1. This CDR3 is 13 amino acids long. The trim removed 4 bases at V and 7 bases at J, leaving 6 bases unmatched. Germline assignment: CDR1 SGHTA and CDR2 FQGNSA. Here the CDR3 DNA reads TGTGCCAGCAGCTCATTTCAGGGGGTTGAAGCTTTCTTT. Translated, it gives CASSSFQGVEAFF. Supplemented by reference TRBV7-2 and TRBJ1-1, the full variable domain reads GAGVSQSPSNKVTEKGKDVELRCDPISGHTALYWYRQSLGQGLEFLIYFQGNSAPDKSGLPSDRFSAERTGGSVSTLTIQRTQQEDSAVYLCASSSFQGVEAFFGQGTRLTVV.

The chain has TRBV7-6 and TRBJ2-7; unclear D gene. The V gene lost 1 base and the J gene lost 2 bases, with 6 bases spanning the gap. Germline V gives CDR1 SGHVS, CDR2 FNYEAQ. This CDR3 has 13 residues. The CDR3 nucleotides read TGTGCCAGCAGCTTAGACGAGACCTACGAGCAGTACTTC. It yields the protein CASSLDETYEQYF.

The genes are TRBV7-2 and TRBJ1-2, with TRBD1 matching 8 bases. This CDR3 has 15 residues. V shed 5 bases, J shed 1 base, and the junction held 6 bases outside the gene matches. From germline, CDR1 is SGHTA and CDR2 FQGNSA. The CDR3 nucleotides read TGTGCCAGCAGCCCAGGGACAGGCCTTAACTATGGCTACACCTTC. It is translated as CASSPGTGLNYGYTF.

This clone was found a few times. The chain recombines TRBV7-9 with TRBJ2-7; D not certain. Between the trimmed V and J ends, which lost 0 bases and 1 base, there was a span of 7 bases. CDR1 is SEHNR, CDR2 FQNEAQ, per germline (reference sequence). CDR3 length: 14 residues. For the CDR3, the DNA is TGTGCCAGCAGCTTAGCAGGGCAGTCCTACGAGCAGTACTTC. This gives the protein CASSLAGQSYEQYF. The full variable domain, with the rest looked up from reference TRBV7-9 and TRBJ2-7, is DTGVSQNPRHKITKRGQNVTFRCDPISEHNRLYWYRQTLGQGPEFLTYFQNEAQLEKSRLLSDRFSAERPKGSFSTLEIQRTEQGDSAMYLCASSLAGQSYEQYFGPGTRLTVT.

V gene TRBV4-3 combines with J gene TRBJ1-1, with 7 bases identical to TRBD1. Germline loops: CDR1 LGHNA, CDR2 YSLEER. The junction had 10 bases not matched to a gene; V was cut back by 5 bases and J by 4 bases. This CDR3 spans 15 amino acids. CDR3 protein: CASSLVTGSRTEAFF. The DNA of the CDR3 is TGCGCCAGCAGCTTGGTGACAGGGTCTCGCACTGAAGCTTTCTTT.

V is TRBV4-3 and J is TRBJ2-2, with 7 nucleotides matching TRBD1. The V and J ends lost 3 bases and 5 bases, in that order; junction bases with no gene match: 6. The germline gives CDR1 LGHNA, CDR2 YSLEER. The CDR3 is made up of 15 amino acids. CDR3 in amino acids: CASSHRGMPTGELFF. CDR3 nucleotides: TGCGCCAGCAGCCACAGGGGGATGCCAACCGGGGAGCTGTTTTTT.

This chain joins TRBV7-9 and TRBJ2-2, with 7 bases that match TRBD1. V was clipped by 4 bases and J by 6 bases; unmatched bases: 5. This CDR3 is 14 amino acids long. Germline V lookup: CDR1 SEHNR, CDR2 FQNEAQ (reference sequence). The CDR3 nucleotides are TGTGCCAGCAGCTATACAGGGGTCTCCGGGGAGCTGTTTTTT. Its protein is CASSYTGVSGELFF.

This clone has only one observation. The CDR3, as DNA: TGTGCCAGCAGCCTTTTGCCAGGGGTAGAGTATGGCTACACCTTC. This sequence encodes CASSLLPGVEYGYTF. The chain links TRBV7-8 to TRBJ1-2, with D possibly being TRBD1 (6 bases). CDR1 and CDR2 from the germline V gene are SGHVS and FQNEAQ. The CDR3 length is 15 residues. V was clipped by 5 bases and J by 5 bases, with 18 bases between them.

The V gene is TRBV19, the J gene TRBJ2-2, with D hard to call. V lost 3 bases to trimming and J lost 3 bases, with 14 bases between them. Germline V gives CDR1 LNHDA, CDR2 SQIVND (reference sequence). The CDR3 runs 16 residues. CDR3 sequence (DNA): TGTGCCAGTAGTATTTGGTCGGCAGGTCACACCGGGGAGCTGTTTTTT. Amino acid sequence: CASSIWSAGHTGELFF. The whole variable domain, filled in from reference TRBV19 and TRBJ2-2, reads DGGITQSPKYLFRKEGQNVTLSCEQNLNHDAMYWYRQDPGQGLRLIYYSQIVNDFQKGDIAEGYSVSREKKESFPLTVTSAQKNPTAFYLCASSIWSAGHTGELFFGEGSRLTVL.

This chain joins TRBV12-3 or TRBV12-4 and TRBJ2-7; tentative D call: TRBD1 (5 bases). Deletions cut 3 bases from V and 7 bases from J, with 10 bases between. The length of the CDR3 is 12 residues. The CDR3 region is CASSFARGEQYF. CDR3 nucleotide sequence: TGTGCCAGCAGTTTCGCTAGGGGTGAGCAGTACTTC.

This rearrangement joins TRBV2 to TRBJ2-5, with TRBD2 identical over 8 bases. The CDR3 sequence is 19 residues long. The junction had 20 bases not matched to a gene; V was cut back by 3 bases and J by 5 bases. The germline V gene encodes CDR1 SNHLY and CDR2 FYNNEI. The CDR3 region has the DNA TGTGCCAGCAGTGACCTTCCCTCTTTGGGTAGCGGGATAGTGGAGACCCAGTACTTC. Translating gives CASSDLPSLGSGIVETQYF.

V gene TRBV11-3 combines with J gene TRBJ2-1; 12 bases line up with TRBD2. The CDR3 runs 17 residues. V lost 0 bases, J lost 7 bases, and 7 bases stayed unmatched. Per germline, CDR1 SGHNT and CDR2 YENEEA. CDR3 nucleotides: TGTGCCAGCAGCTTAGAGACTGGGACTAGCGGGTGGAATGAGCAGTTCTTC. Encoded protein: CASSLETGTSGWNEQFF.

This clone appeared once. This chain joins TRBV25-1 and TRBJ2-1, with a possible D match to TRBD2 (6 bases). Trimming removed 7 bases from V and 0 bases from J, with 16 bases in between. Germline V CDR1 and CDR2: MGHDK, SYGVNS. The CDR3 spans 16 residues. CDR3 residues: CASTGGAGSSYNEQFF. The DNA of the CDR3 is TGTGCCAGCACTGGAGGGGCGGGATCCTCCTACAATGAGCAGTTCTTC.

The genes are TRBV4-1 and TRBJ1-4, with no clear D. The V gene's germline CDR1 is MGHRA and CDR2 YSYEKL. With 0 bases removed from V and 8 bases from J, the gap between germline ends came to 7 bases. CDR3 length: 13 residues. Written as DNA, the CDR3 is TGCGCCAGCAGCCAAGAGTTGGTGGAAAAACTGTTTTTT. It is translated as CASSQELVEKLFF.

This chain links TRBV6-5 with TRBJ2-3; 7 bases agree with TRBD1. The ends lost 0 bases at V and 5 bases at J; junction bases unmatched: 5. Germline V gene sequence: CDR1 MNHEY, CDR2 SVGAGI. CDR3 size: 15 residues. The CDR3 sequence: CASSYSRGRGDTQYF. In DNA form, the CDR3 reads TGTGCCAGCAGTTACTCTAGGGGGCGAGGAGATACGCAGTATTTT.

This clone was counted once. In DNA form, the CDR3 reads TGTGCCAGCAGAGGGACTAGCGGCATCCGCGCTTACAATGAGCAGTTCTTC. Amino acids: CASRGTSGIRAYNEQFF. The chain combines TRBV21-1 with TRBJ2-1; TRBD2 reflects the table's D call only, with no check against the DNA. TRBV21-1 is shown as a pseudogene. The CDR3 sequence is 17 residues long.

The chain links TRBV20-1 to TRBJ2-1; D is unresolved. This CDR3 has 11 amino acids. CDR1 and CDR2 (germline): DFQATT, SNEGSKA (reference sequence). Between the trimmed V and J ends, which lost 3 bases and 9 bases, there was a span of 9 bases. Here the CDR3 DNA reads TGCAGTGCTAGGACCCCAACTGAGCAGTTCTTC. Its translation is CSARTPTEQFF.

The chain carries TRBV29-1 and TRBJ2-3; TRBD2 agrees at 7 bases. Germline CDR1 and CDR2: SQVTM and ANQGSEA. The CDR3 extends over 15 amino acids. Trimming removed 4 bases from V and 2 bases from J; junction bases left unmatched: 9. CDR3 amino acids: CSVVFPGLTTDTQYF. CDR3 bases: TGCAGCGTTGTTTTTCCGGGACTAACCACAGATACGCAGTATTTT.

The chain joins TRBV13 to TRBJ2-1, with 9 bases lining up with TRBD2. The CDR3 spans 15 residues. After removal of 5 bases from V and 7 bases from J, the junction contained 9 bases not matched to a gene. Germline assignment: CDR1 PRHDT and CDR2 FYEKMQ (reference sequence). The CDR3 DNA reads TGTGCCAGCAGCGGTAGCGGGAGTTGGTTGAATGAGCAGTTCTTC. Its translation is CASSGSGSWLNEQFF.

The rearrangement joins TRBV4-2 to TRBJ2-6; tentative D call: TRBD2 (5 bases). Trimming took 2 bases from V and 0 from J, leaving 14 bases between them. The CDR3 extends over 18 amino acids. In germline, CDR1 is LGHNA, CDR2 YNFKEQ. CDR3 nucleotides: TGTGCCAGCAGCCAACCCCCGGGCAGCGGCTCTGGGGCCAACGTCCTGACTTTC. Amino acid sequence: CASSQPPGSGSGANVLTF.

V is TRBV6-2 or TRBV6-3 and J is TRBJ2-7, with D tentatively TRBD1 (6 bases). The CDR3 consists of 17 residues. V was pared by 0 bases and J by 2 bases, with 17 bases between. The germline V gene has CDR1 MNHEY and CDR2 SVGEGT. The CDR3 coding sequence is TGTGCCAGCAGTTACTCGACCAGGGGAGATGACACCTACGAGCAGTACTTC. Its translation: CASSYSTRGDDTYEQYF.